What follows is one T cell receptor beta chain and its context. Its specificity is not known. How the authors handled the data: Filtering differed since immunoSEQ provided only junctions, with no quality scores. The assay was immunoSEQ multiplex PCR, and TCRdb's table has in-frame clones only and misses some. V, J and clone size derive from that table, while D and trimming were established from the DNA sequence. Of about 2.4 million clones in the sample, over 85% were seen once. This entry is derived from a study of shared clonotypes between healthy human individuals. Study overall: The plates for each donor numbered three CD4 naive, three CD4 memory, two CD8 naive and one CD8 memory.

Study results and limitations: How much donors shared clonotypes was expected to be affected by sequencing depth. Only blood samples were collected, and tissue repertoires likely differ.

The sample consisted of naive CD4+ T cells sorted from blood. Subset denoted: CD45RA+ positively selected. The source of this sequence is a man between 18 and 35 years old in good health.

The CDR3 DNA follows: TGCGCCAGCAGCCATTACCTAGCGGTAGGAACAGATACGCAGTATTTT. As protein: CASSHYLAVGTDTQYF. V and J are TRBV4-1 and TRBJ2-3; 7 bases match TRBD2. CDR1 and CDR2 (germline): MGHRA, YSYEKL. The CDR3 sequence is 16 residues long. Trimming removed 3 bases from V and 3 bases from J; junction bases left unmatched: 9.